One sample yielded the 18 T cell receptor beta chains listed below, sequenced in a study of control samples from healthy donors and cancer patients. This table comes from immunoSEQ multiplex PCR, and its TCRdb copy is limited to in-frame clones, with some not included. The data contain under 30,000 clones, approximately 79% of them singletons. The sequenced sample was PBMCs. These receptors originate from a man between 60 and 75 years old with head and neck cancer.

The chain has TRBV29-1 and TRBJ2-2, with D hard to call. This CDR3 comprises 13 residues. V shed 4 bases and J shed 0 bases, with 6 bases lying between them. Germline lookup yields CDR1 SQVTM and CDR2 ANQGSEA. The DNA of the CDR3 is TGCAGCGTTGCCAGAACGAACACCGGGGAGCTGTTTTTT. It codes for CSVARTNTGELFF.

The rearrangement links TRBV7-2 to TRBJ1-5; TRBD1 might be the D (6 bases). CDR3 size: 13 residues. Trimming took off 11 bases at V and 3 bases at J, with 14 bases between the two ends. The germline V gene encodes CDR1 SGHTA and CDR2 FQGNSA. The chain's CDR3 is CAGATGPNQPQHF. The CDR3 DNA reads TGTGCCGGAGCAACAGGGCCCAATCAGCCCCAGCATTTT.

The rearrangement links TRBV5-1 to TRBJ1-2; D uncertain. Germline values: CDR1 SGHRS, CDR2 YFSETQ. The V gene lost 0 bases and the J gene lost 0 bases, with 6 bases spanning the gap. The CDR3 spans 14 residues. The CDR3 protein is CASSLAVANYGYTF. The CDR3, as DNA: TGCGCCAGCAGCTTGGCGGTGGCTAACTATGGCTACACCTTC.

Points on this clone: Other DNA sequences in the same sample also yield this CDR3. The chain uses TRBV19 and TRBJ2-2; D might be TRBD1 (6 bases). V was trimmed by 6 bases and J by 0 bases, leaving 11 bases between them. The CDR3 contains 15 residues. Germline V gene data show CDR1 as LNHDA and CDR2 as SQIVND (reference sequence). The CDR3 sequence: CASSPGTTNTGELFF. The CDR3 bases are TGTGCCAGTAGCCCCGGGACAACGAACACCGGGGAGCTGTTTTTT. Looking up the rest from reference TRBV19 and TRBJ2-2 gives the full variable domain: DGGITQSPKYLFRKEGQNVTLSCEQNLNHDAMYWYRQDPGQGLRLIYYSQIVNDFQKGDIAEGYSVSREKKESFPLTVTSAQKNPTAFYLCASSPGTTNTGELFFGEGSRLTVL.

The chain employs TRBV7-9 and TRBJ2-7; D remains ambiguous. Per the germline V gene, CDR1 is SEHNR and CDR2 is FQNEAQ (reference sequence). The germline V and J ends were trimmed by 1 base and 2 bases, with 6 bases remaining between them. CDR3 length: 13 residues. CDR3 DNA sequence: TGTGCCAGCAGCTTAGATGAACCCTACGAGCAGTACTTC. This sequence encodes CASSLDEPYEQYF.

The rearrangement joins TRBV19 to TRBJ2-7; TRBD1 might be the D (5 bases). The V gene's germline CDR1 is LNHDA and CDR2 SQIVND (reference sequence). There are 13 residues in the CDR3. Trimming removed 10 bases at V and 6 bases at J, with 19 bases between. This chain's CDR3 is CAIQDQGRCEQYF. In DNA form, the CDR3 reads TGTGCCATTCAGGACCAGGGAAGGTGCGAGCAGTACTTC.

This chain uses TRBV7-9 with TRBJ2-1; D gene ambiguous. V was shortened by 2 bases and J by 0 bases, with 5 bases between the two germline ends. Germline CDR1 and CDR2: SEHNR and FQNEAQ (reference sequence). The CDR3 totals 14 residues. The chain's CDR3 is CASSLHSSYNEQFF. The CDR3, as DNA: TGTGCCAGCAGCTTACACAGCTCCTACAATGAGCAGTTCTTC.

In its sample, this clone is medium-sized (0.01 to 0.1%). The chain uses TRBV6-4 and TRBJ2-2; D not resolved. The germline V gene has CDR1 MRHNA and CDR2 SNTAGT. V was trimmed by 0 bases and J by 4 bases, leaving 3 bases between them. The length of the CDR3 is 13 residues. CDR3 region: CASSDSSTGELFF. CDR3 nucleotides: TGTGCCAGCAGTGACTCTAGCACCGGGGAGCTGTTTTTT.

The chain is built from TRBV4-3 and TRBJ2-6, with 7 bases aligning to TRBD1. The trim removed 4 bases at V and 0 bases at J, leaving 18 bases unmatched. The germline V gene has CDR1 LGHNA and CDR2 YSLEER. The CDR3 runs 21 residues. CDR3 region: CASSPRDPRQGMVSGANVLTF. CDR3 nucleotide sequence: TGCGCCAGCAGCCCCCGTGATCCAAGACAGGGCATGGTCTCTGGGGCCAACGTCCTGACTTTC.

This clone occurred a few times. The gene calls are TRBV28 and TRBJ1-5; D is ambiguous. The CDR3 extends over 15 amino acids. Deletions cut 3 bases from V and 0 bases from J, with 9 bases between. Looked up from germline, CDR1 is MDHEN and CDR2 is SYDVKM. The CDR3 reads CASSFDRSSNQPQHF. The CDR3 bases are TGTGCCAGCAGTTTCGATAGAAGTAGCAATCAGCCCCAGCATTTT.

This clone was seen only a few times. The chain is built from TRBV6-4 and TRBJ2-1; TRBD2 matches 10 bases. There are 14 residues in the CDR3. Germline CDR1 is MRHNA and CDR2 is SNTAGT. V lost 5 bases to trimming and J lost 9 bases; unmatched junction nucleotides: 7. The CDR3 protein is CASSLLAGLGEQFF. CDR3 in DNA: TGTGCCAGCAGTTTACTAGCGGGATTGGGTGAGCAGTTCTTC.

The rearrangement links TRBV29-1 to TRBJ2-4, with 8 bases that match TRBD1. The V gene end was trimmed by 5 bases and the J gene end by 8 bases; junction bases not matched to a gene: 8. The CDR3 length is 13 residues. CDR1 is SQVTM and CDR2 is ANQGSEA in the germline V gene. In DNA form, the CDR3 reads TGCAGCGTTTCGACAGGGGTGAGGGACATTCAGTACTTC. Its translation is CSVSTGVRDIQYF.

The V gene is TRBV5-8, the J gene TRBJ2-1; D is uncertain. Trimming pared 1 base from V and 10 bases from J, leaving 3 bases between. Looked up from germline, CDR1 is SGHTS and CDR2 is YDEGEE. The CDR3 contains 10 residues. The CDR3: CASSLIEQFF. CDR3 nucleotide sequence: TGTGCCAGCAGCTTGATAGAGCAGTTCTTC.

CDR3 sequence (DNA): TGTGCCTGGAGTGTACTTGTTGAAGCTTTCTTT. This sequence encodes CAWSVLVEAFF. The chain combines TRBV30 with TRBJ1-1; D is undetermined. The CDR3 extends over 11 amino acids. Trimming left V 0 bases short and J 7 bases short, with 6 bases between. Germline assignment: CDR1 GTSNPN and CDR2 SVGIG (reference sequence). The variable domain in full, with the rest retrieved from reference TRBV30 and TRBJ1-1, is SQTIHQWPATLVQPVGSPLSLECTVEGTSNPNLYWYRQAAGRGLQLLFYSVGIGQISSEVPQNLSASRPQDRQFILSSKKLLLSDSGFYLCAWSVLVEAFFGQGTRLTVV.

The chain recombines TRBV12-2 with TRBJ2-7; TRBD2 was called by the table and not checked on the DNA. TRBV12-2 is noted as a pseudogene. The CDR3 spans 15 residues. DNA of the CDR3: TGTGCAAGTCGCCCAATAGCGGGAGTGGTGTACGAGCAGTACTTC. Its protein is CASRPIAGVVYEQYF.

The V call is TRBV25-1, the J call TRBJ1-6; no clear D gene. CDR3 size: 17 residues. Trimming removed 3 bases at V and 0 bases at J, with 12 bases between. Germline loops: CDR1 MGHDK, CDR2 SYGVNS. CDR3 in DNA: TGTGCCAGCAGTGATACGACAAAGAGCTCCTATAATTCACCCCTCCACTTT. Its translation: CASSDTTKSSYNSPLHF.

V gene TRBV12-3 or TRBV12-4 combines with J gene TRBJ2-7; D gene ambiguous. The CDR3 has 13 residues. The V end lost 3 bases, the J end lost 4 bases, and 10 bases lay between the germline ends. CDR3 bases: TGTGCCAGCAGTTTGGGCAGCATTTACGAGCAGTACTTC. Its translation: CASSLGSIYEQYF.

The chain joins TRBV29-1 to TRBJ2-1; D is perhaps TRBD2 (7 bases). The V and J ends lost 6 bases and 8 bases respectively, with 14 bases between them. Germline CDR1 is SQVTM and CDR2 is ANQGSEA. This CDR3 comprises 12 residues. Written as DNA, the CDR3 is TGCAGCGTCCCCGGCGGGGGCGATGAGCAGTTCTTC. Its protein is CSVPGGGDEQFF.